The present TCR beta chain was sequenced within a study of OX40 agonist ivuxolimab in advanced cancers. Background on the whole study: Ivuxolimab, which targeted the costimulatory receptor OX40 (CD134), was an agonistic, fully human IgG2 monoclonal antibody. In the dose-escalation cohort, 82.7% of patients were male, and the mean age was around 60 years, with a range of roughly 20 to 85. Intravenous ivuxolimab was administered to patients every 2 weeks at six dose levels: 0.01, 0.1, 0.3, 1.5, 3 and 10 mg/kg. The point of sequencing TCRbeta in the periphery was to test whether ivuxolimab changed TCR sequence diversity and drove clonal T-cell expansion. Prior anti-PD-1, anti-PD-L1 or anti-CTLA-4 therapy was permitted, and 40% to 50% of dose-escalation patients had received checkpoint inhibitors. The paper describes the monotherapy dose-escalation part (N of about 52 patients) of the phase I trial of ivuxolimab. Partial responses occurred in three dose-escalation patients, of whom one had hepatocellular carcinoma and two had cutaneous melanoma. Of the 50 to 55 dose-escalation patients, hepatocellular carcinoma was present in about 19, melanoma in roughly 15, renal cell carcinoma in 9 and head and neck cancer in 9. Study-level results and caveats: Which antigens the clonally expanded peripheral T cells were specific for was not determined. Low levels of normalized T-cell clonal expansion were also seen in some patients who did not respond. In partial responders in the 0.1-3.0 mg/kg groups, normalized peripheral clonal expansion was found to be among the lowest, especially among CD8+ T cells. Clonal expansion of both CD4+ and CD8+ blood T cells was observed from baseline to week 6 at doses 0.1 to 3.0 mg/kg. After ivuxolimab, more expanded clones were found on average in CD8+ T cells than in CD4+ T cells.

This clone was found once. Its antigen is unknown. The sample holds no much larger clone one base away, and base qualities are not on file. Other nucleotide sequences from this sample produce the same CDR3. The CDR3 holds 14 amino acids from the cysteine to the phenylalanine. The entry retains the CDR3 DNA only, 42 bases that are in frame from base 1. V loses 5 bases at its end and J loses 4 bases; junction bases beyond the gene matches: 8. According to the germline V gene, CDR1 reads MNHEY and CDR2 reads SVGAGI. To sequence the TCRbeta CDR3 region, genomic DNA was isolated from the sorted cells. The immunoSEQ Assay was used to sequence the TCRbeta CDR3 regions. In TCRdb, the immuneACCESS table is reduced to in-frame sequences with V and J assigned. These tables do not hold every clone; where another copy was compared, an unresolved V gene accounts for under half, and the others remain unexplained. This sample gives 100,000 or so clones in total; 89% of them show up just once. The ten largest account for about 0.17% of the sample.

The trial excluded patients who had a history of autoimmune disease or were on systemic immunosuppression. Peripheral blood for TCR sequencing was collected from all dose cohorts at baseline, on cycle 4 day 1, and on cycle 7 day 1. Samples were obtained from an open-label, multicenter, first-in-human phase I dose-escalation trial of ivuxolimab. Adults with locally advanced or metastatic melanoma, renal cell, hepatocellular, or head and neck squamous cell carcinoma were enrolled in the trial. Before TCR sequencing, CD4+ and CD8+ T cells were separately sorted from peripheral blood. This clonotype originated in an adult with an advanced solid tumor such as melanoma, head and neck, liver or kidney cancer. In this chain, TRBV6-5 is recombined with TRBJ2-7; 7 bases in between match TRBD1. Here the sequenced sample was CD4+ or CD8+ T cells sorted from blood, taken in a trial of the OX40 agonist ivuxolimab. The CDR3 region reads CASSPTGKGYEQYF. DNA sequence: TGTGCCAGCAGTCCGACAGGGAAGGGTTACGAGCAGTACTTC.